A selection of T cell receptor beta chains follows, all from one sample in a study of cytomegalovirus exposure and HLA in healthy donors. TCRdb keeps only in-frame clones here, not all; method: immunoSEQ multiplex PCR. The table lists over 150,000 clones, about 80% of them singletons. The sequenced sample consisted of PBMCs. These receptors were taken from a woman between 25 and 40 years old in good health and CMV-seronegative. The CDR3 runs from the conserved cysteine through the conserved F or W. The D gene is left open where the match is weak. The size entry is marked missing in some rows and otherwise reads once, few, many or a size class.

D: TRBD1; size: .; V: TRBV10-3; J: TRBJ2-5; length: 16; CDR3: CAISGGGDRGLIDQYF; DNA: TGTGCCATCAGTGGAGGGGGGGACAGGGGGCTAATTGACCAGTACTTC
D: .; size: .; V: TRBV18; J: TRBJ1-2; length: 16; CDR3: CASSVNSREVDYGYTF; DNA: TGTGCCAGCTCAGTAAACTCCAGGGAAGTCGACTATGGCTACACCTTC
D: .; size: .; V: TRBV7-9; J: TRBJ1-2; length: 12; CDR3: CASSLGGNGYTF; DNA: TGTGCCAGCAGCTTAGGAGGGAATGGCTACACCTTC
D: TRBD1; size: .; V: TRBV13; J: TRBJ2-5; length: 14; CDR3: CASSSRDREETQYF; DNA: TGTGCCAGCAGCTCCCGGGACAGGGAGGAGACCCAGTACTTC
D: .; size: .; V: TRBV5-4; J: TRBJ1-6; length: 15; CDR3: CASSLGGKVVSPLHF; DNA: TGTGCCAGCAGCTTGGGCGGGAAGGTAGTTTCACCCCTCCACTTT
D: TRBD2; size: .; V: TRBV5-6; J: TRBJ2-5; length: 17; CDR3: CASSMKPGLAVQETQYF; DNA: TGTGCCAGCAGCATGAAACCCGGACTAGCAGTACAAGAGACCCAGTACTTC
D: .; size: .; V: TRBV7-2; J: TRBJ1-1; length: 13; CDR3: CASSRWGDTEAFF; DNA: TGTGCCAGCAGCCGCTGGGGGGACACTGAAGCTTTCTTT
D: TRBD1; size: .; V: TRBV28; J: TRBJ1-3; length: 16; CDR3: CASNTGTGAYGNTIYF; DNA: TGTGCCAGCAATACCGGGACAGGTGCCTACGGAAACACCATATATTTT
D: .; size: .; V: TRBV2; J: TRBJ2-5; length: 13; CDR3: CADAGDHQETQYF; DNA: TGTGCCGACGCAGGGGACCACCAAGAGACCCAGTACTTC
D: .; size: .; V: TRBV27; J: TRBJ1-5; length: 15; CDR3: CASSFLGGFNQPQHF; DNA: TGTGCCAGCAGTTTCCTCGGAGGGTTCAATCAGCCCCAGCATTTT
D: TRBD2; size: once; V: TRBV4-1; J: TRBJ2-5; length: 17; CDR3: CASSQEGGAGGKETQYF; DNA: TGCGCCAGCAGCCAAGAAGGGGGAGCGGGGGGTAAGGAGACCCAGTACTTC
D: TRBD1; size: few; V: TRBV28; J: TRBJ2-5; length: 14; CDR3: CASSPTGGEETQYF; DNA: TGTGCCAGCAGTCCTACAGGGGGCGAGGAGACCCAGTACTTC
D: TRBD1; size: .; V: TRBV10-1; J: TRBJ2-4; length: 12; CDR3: CASKTGVNIQYF; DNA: TGCGCCAGCAAGACAGGGGTAAACATTCAGTACTTC
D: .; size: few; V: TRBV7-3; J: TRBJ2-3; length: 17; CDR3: CASSPSGAIASTDTQYF; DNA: TGTGCCAGCAGCCCCTCGGGAGCCATCGCTAGCACAGATACGCAGTATTTT
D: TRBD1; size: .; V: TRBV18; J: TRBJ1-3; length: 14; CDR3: CASSQGADGNTIYF; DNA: TGTGCCAGCTCGCAGGGGGCGGATGGAAACACCATATATTTT
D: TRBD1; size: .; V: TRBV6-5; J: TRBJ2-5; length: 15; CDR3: CASSPRGRKGETQYF; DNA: TGTGCCAGCAGTCCCAGGGGGCGCAAAGGGGAGACCCAGTACTTC
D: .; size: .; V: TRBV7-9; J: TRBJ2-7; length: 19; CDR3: CASSGARFSSGTQYYEQYF; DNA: TGTGCCAGCAGCGGAGCTAGATTTTCCAGCGGGACACAGTACTACGAGCAGTACTTC
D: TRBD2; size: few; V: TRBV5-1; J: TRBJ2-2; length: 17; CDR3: CASSLRPSGRTGGELFF; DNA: TGCGCCAGCAGCTTGCGTCCTAGCGGGAGGACGGGCGGAGAGCTGTTTTTT
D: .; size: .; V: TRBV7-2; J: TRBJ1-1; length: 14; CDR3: CASSLEGGVTEAFF; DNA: TGTGCCAGCAGCTTAGAAGGGGGGGTTACTGAAGCTTTCTTT
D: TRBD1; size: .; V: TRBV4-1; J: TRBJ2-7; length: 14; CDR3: CASSHDRVSYEQYF; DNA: TGCGCCAGCAGCCACGACAGGGTTTCCTACGAGCAGTACTTC
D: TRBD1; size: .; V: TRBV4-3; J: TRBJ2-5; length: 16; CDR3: CASSQGSQGAGETQYF; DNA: TGCGCCAGCAGCCAAGGGTCACAGGGGGCAGGGGAGACCCAGTACTTC
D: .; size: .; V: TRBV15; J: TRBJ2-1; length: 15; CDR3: CATVRWGDSYNEQFF; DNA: TGTGCCACCGTCCGTTGGGGGGACTCCTACAATGAGCAGTTCTTC
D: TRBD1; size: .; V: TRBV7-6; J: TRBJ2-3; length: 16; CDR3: CASSFRTGISTDTQYF; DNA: TGTGCCAGCAGCTTCCGGACAGGGATAAGCACAGATACGCAGTATTTT
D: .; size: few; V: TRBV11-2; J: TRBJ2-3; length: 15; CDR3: CASSLGRTVENTQYF; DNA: TGTGCCAGCAGCTTAGGAAGGACAGTTGAGAATACGCAGTATTTT
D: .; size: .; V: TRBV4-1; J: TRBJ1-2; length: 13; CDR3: CASSQGLGAVIPF; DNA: TGCGCCAGCAGCCAAGGGCTGGGAGCTGTAATCCCCTTC
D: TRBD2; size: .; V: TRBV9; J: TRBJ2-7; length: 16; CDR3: CASSVASGSGVYEQYF; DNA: TGTGCCAGCAGCGTAGCGAGCGGGAGTGGAGTCTACGAGCAGTACTTC
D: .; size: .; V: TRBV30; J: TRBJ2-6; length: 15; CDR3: CAWSGVISGANGLTF; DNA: TGTGCCTGGAGTGGGGTAATCTCTGGGGCCAACGGCCTGACTTTC
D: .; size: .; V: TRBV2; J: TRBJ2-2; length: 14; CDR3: CASSEIGDTGELFF; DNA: TGTGCCAGCAGTGAAATAGGGGACACCGGGGAGCTGTTTTTT
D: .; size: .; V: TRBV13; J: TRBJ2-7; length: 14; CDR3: CASSLSGSGDEQYF; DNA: TGTGCCAGCAGCTTATCTGGGTCGGGGGACGAGCAGTACTTC
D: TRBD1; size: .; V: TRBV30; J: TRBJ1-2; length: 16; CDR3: CAWTPTGGARLYGYTF; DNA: TGTGCCTGGACCCCTACAGGGGGCGCGCGCCTCTATGGCTACACCTTC
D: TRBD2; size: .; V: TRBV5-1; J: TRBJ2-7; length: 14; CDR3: CASSFRGDGYEQYF; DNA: TGCGCCAGCAGCTTTCGGGGGGATGGCTACGAGCAGTACTTC
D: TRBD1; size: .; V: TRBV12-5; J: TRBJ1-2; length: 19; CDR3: CASGLVSRGQGDHNYGYTF; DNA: TGTGCTAGTGGTTTGGTAAGTAGGGGACAGGGGGACCACAACTATGGCTACACCTTC
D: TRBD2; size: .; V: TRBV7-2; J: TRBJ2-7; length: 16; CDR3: CASSREAGGRSYEQYF; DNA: TGTGCCAGCAGCCGAGAAGCGGGGGGTAGGTCCTACGAGCAGTACTTC
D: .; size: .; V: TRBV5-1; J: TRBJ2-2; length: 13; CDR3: CASSATDTGELFF; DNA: TGCGCCAGCAGCGCGACAGACACCGGGGAGCTGTTTTTT
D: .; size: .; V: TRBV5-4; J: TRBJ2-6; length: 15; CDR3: CASSKDSSGANVLTF; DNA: TGTGCCAGCAGCAAGGACAGCTCTGGGGCCAACGTCCTGACTTTC
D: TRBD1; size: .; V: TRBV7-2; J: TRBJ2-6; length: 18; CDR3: CASSLTSRDRTGANVLTF; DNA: TGTGCCAGCAGCCTCACGTCCCGGGACAGGACTGGGGCCAACGTCCTGACTTTC
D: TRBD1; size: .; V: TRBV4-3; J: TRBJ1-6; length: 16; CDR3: CASSQGADRNNSPLHF; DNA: TGCGCCAGCAGCCAAGGGGCGGACAGGAATAATTCACCCCTCCACTTT
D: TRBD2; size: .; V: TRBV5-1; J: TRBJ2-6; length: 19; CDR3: CASSLVGEGWGSGANGLTF; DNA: TGCGCCAGCAGCTTGGTTGGGGAGGGATGGGGCTCTGGGGCCAACGGCCTGACTTTC
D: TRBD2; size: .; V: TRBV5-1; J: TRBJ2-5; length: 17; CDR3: CASSLDLAGGAQETQYF; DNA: TGCGCCAGCAGCTTGGACCTAGCGGGGGGCGCCCAAGAGACCCAGTACTTC
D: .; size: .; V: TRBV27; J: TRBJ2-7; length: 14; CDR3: CASSLSGGPYEQYF; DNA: TGTGCCAGCAGTTTATCGGGAGGTCCCTACGAGCAGTACTTC
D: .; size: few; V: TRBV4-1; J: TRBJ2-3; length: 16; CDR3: CASSQDYAGVTDTQYF; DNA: TGCGCCAGCAGCCAAGATTACGCAGGGGTAACAGATACGCAGTATTTT
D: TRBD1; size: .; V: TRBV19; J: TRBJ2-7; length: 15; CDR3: CASSSRTGGSYEQYF; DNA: TGTGCCAGTAGTAGCCGGACAGGGGGGTCCTACGAGCAGTACTTC
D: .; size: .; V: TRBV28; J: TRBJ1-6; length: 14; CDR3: CASSFRGGESPLHF; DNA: TGTGCCAGCAGTTTCCGGGGGGGGGAATCACCCCTCCACTTT
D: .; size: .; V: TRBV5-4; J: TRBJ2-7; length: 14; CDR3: CASSRSSLSYEQYF; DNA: TGTGCCAGCAGCCGGTCCTCCCTCTCCTACGAGCAGTACTTC
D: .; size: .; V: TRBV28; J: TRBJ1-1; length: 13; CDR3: CASIGQGPTEAFF; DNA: TGTGCCAGCATCGGGCAGGGGCCCACTGAAGCTTTCTTT
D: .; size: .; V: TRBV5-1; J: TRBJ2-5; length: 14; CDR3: CASSHPGQGETQYF; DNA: TGCGCCAGCAGCCATCCAGGGCAGGGAGAGACCCAGTACTTC
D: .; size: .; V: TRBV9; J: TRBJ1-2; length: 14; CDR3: CASSVGDTNYGYTF; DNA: TGTGCCAGCAGCGTAGGGGACACCAACTATGGCTACACCTTC
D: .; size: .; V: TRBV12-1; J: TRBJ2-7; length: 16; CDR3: CASSCRWGEGNYEQYF; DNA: .
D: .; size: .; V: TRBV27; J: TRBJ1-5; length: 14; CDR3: CASSLYRGNQPQHF; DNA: TGTGCCAGCAGTTTATACAGGGGCAATCAGCCCCAGCATTTT
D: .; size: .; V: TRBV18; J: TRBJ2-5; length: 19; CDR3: CASSLYQEHGGGSEETQYF; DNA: TGTGCCAGCTCACTTTATCAGGAACATGGCGGGGGCTCTGAAGAGACCCAGTACTTC
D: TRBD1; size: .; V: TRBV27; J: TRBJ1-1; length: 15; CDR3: CASSLAGQINTEAFF; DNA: TGTGCCAGCAGTTTAGCGGGACAGATAAACACTGAAGCTTTCTTT
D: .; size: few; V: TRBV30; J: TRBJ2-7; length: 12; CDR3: CAWTGGGYEQYF; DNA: TGTGCCTGGACAGGGGGAGGCTACGAGCAGTACTTC